The TCR beta chain under discussion was sequenced for a study of PD-1 blockade in classical Hodgkin lymphoma. TCRdb's copy holds only in-frame clones and misses some; the assay was immunoSEQ multiplex PCR. The sample includes around 30,000 clones, around 89% of them seen just once. Regarding the study as a whole: TCR diversity at baseline was reported to be reduced in newly diagnosed patients relative to healthy donors. Undefined causes, possibly disease activity or prior therapy, underlie the repertoire differences.

Remarks on this clone: Its antigen is not identified.

Time point indicated: newly diagnosed, previously untreated cHL patient sample. Thawed PBMCs underwent magnetic negative selection to yield purified CD4+ T cells. Comparison samples consisted of PBMCs from newly diagnosed, untreated classical Hodgkin lymphoma. Germline CDR1 reads SGHVS; CDR2 reads FQNEAQ. The CDR3 consists of 17 residues. Between the trimmed V and J ends, which lost 4 bases and 1 base, there was a span of 20 bases. The receptor comes from a human donor with classical Hodgkin lymphoma. The genes are TRBV7-8 and TRBJ2-7, with D possibly matching TRBD1 (7 bases). Sequences were obtained from CD4+ T cells from blood. CDR3 residues: CASSSRPGQGGSYEQYF. CDR3 nucleotides: TGTGCCAGCAGCTCCCGCCCTGGGCAGGGGGGTTCCTACGAGCAGTACTTC.